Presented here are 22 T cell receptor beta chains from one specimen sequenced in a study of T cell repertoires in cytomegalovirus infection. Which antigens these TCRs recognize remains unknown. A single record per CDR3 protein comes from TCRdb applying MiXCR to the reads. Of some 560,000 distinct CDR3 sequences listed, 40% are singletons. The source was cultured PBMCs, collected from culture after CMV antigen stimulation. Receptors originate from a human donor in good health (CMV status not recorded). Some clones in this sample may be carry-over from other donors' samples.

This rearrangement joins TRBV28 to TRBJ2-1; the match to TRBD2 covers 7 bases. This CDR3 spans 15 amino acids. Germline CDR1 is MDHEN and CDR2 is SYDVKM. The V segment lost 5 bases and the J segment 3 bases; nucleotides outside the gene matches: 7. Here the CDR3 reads CASSPPRDYYNEQFF. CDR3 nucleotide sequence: TGTGCCAGCAGTCCTCCCCGGGACTACTACAATGAGCAGTTCTTC.

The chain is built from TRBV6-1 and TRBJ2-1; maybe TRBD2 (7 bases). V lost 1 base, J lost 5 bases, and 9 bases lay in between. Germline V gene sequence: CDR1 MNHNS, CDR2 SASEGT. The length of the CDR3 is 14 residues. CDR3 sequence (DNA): TGTGCCAGCAGTGAAGAGGGGGGGAACAATGAGCAGTTCTTC. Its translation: CASSEEGGNNEQFF.

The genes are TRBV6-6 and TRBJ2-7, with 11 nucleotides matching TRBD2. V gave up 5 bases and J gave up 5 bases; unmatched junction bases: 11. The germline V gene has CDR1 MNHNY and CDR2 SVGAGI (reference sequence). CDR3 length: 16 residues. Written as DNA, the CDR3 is TGTGCCAGCAGTGACTATAGCGGGAGGGCCTTTGACGAGCAGTACTTC. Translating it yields CASSDYSGRAFDEQYF.

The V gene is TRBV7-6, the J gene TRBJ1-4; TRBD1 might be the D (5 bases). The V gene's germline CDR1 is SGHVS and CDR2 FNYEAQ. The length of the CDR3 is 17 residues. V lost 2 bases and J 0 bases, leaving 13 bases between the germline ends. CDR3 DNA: TGTGCCAGCAGCTTATCAGGGTCTAAGGCAACTAATGAAAAACTGTTTTTT. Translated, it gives CASSLSGSKATNEKLFF.

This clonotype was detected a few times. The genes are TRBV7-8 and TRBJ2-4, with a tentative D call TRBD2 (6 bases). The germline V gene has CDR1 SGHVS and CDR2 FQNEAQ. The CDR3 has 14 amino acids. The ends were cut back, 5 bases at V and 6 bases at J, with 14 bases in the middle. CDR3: CASSLGGTRNIQYF. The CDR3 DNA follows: TGTGCCAGCAGCCTAGGCGGGACGCGAAACATTCAGTACTTC.

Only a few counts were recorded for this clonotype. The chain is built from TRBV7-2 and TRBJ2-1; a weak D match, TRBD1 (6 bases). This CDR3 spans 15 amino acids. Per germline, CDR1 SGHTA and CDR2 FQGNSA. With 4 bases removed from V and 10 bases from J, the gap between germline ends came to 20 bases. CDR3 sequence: CASSSQGRGHGEQFF. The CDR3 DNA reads TGTGCCAGCAGCTCCCAAGGCAGGGGCCATGGAGAGCAGTTCTTC.

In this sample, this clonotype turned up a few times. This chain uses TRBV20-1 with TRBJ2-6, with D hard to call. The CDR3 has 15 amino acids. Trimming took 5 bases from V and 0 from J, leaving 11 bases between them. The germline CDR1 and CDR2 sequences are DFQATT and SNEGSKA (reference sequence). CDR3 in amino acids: CSAGYPYSGANVLTF. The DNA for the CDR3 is TGCAGTGCTGGGTATCCCTACTCTGGGGCCAACGTCCTGACTTTC.

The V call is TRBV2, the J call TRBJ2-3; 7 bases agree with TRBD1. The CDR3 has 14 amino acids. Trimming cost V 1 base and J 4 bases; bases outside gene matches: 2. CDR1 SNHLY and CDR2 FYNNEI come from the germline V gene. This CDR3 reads CASSEDRGADTQYF. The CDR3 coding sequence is TGTGCCAGCAGTGAAGACAGGGGCGCAGATACGCAGTATTTT.

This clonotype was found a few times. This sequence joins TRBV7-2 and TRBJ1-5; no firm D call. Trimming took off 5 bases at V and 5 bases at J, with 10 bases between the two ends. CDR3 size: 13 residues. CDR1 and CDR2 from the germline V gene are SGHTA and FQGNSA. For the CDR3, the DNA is TGTGCCAGCAGCATAAGACGGGATCAGCCCCAGCATTTT. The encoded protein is CASSIRRDQPQHF. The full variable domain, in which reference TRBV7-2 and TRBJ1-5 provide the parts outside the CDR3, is GAGVSQSPSNKVTEKGKDVELRCDPISGHTALYWYRQSLGQGLEFLIYFQGNSAPDKSGLPSDRFSAERTGGSVSTLTIQRTQQEDSAVYLCASSIRRDQPQHFGDGTRLSIL.

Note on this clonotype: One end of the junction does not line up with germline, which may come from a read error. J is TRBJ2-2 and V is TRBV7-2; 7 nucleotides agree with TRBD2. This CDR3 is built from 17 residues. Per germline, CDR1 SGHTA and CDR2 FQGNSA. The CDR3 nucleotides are TGTGCCAGCAGCTTATCGTCCTGGGGGGGGAACACCGGGGAGCTGTGTTTT. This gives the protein CASSLSSWGGNTGELCF.

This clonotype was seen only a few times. CDR3 coding DNA: TGTGCCAGCAGTAAGGGGCCAGAGACCCAGTACTTC. It yields the protein CASSKGPETQYF. The V and J genes are TRBV6-1 and TRBJ2-5; D might be TRBD1 (5 bases). Trimming took 5 bases from V and 4 from J, leaving 8 bases between them. Germline assignment: CDR1 MNHNS and CDR2 SASEGT. There are 12 residues in the CDR3.

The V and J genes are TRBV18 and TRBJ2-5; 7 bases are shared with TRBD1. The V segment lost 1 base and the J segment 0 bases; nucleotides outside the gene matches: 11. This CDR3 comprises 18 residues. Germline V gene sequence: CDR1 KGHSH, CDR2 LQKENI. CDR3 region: CASSPLAGTVKYQETQYF. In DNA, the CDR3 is TGTGCCAGCTCACCACTTGCCGGGACAGTGAAGTACCAAGAGACCCAGTACTTC.

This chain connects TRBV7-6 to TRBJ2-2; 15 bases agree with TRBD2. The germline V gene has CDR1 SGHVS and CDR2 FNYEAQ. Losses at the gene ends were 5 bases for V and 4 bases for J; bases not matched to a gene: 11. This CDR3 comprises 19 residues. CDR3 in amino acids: CASSSDGTSGRRITGELFF. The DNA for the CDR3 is TGTGCCAGCAGCAGCGACGGGACTAGCGGGAGGCGTATCACCGGGGAGCTGTTTTTT.

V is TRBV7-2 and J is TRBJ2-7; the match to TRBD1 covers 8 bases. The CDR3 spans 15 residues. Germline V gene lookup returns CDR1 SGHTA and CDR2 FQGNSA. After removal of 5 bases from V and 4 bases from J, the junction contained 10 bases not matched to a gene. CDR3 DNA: TGTGCCAGCAGCGCCGGACAGGGCCCACATTACGAGCAGTACTTC. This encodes CASSAGQGPHYEQYF.

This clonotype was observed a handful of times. The CDR3 protein is CASSQGPARKRERTDTQYF. The CDR3 DNA follows: TGCGCCAGCAGCCAAGGGCCGGCGCGGAAGCGGGAGCGAACAGATACGCAGTATTTT. The genes are TRBV4-1 and TRBJ2-3; 8 positions match TRBD2. The V and J ends lost 1 base and 3 bases, in that order; junction bases with no gene match: 15. The CDR3 consists of 19 residues. Germline V gives CDR1 MGHRA, CDR2 YSYEKL.

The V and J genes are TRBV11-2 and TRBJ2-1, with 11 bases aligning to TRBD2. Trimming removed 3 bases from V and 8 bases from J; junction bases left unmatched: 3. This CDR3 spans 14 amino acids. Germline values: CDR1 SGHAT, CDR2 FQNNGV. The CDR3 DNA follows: TGTGCCAGCAGCTTTAGCGGGGGGGGGGATGAGCAGTTCTTC. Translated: CASSFSGGGDEQFF.

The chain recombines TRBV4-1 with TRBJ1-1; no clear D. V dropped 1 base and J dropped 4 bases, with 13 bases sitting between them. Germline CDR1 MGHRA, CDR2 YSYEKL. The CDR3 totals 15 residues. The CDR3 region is CASSQAWAYTTEAFF. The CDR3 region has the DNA TGCGCCAGCAGCCAAGCTTGGGCATACACCACTGAAGCTTTCTTT.

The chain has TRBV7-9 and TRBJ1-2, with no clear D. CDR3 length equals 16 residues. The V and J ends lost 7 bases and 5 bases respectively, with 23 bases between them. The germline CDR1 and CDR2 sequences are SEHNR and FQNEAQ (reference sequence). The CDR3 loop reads CASMSVITGDLYGYTF. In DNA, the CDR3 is TGTGCCAGCATGTCAGTTATCACGGGAGATCTGTATGGCTACACCTTC.

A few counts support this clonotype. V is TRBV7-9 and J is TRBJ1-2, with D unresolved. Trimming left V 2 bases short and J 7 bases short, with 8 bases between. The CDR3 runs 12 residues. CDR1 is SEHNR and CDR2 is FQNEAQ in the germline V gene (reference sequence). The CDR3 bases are TGTGCCAGCAGCTTAAGTTCGGTTGGCTACACCTTC. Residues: CASSLSSVGYTF.

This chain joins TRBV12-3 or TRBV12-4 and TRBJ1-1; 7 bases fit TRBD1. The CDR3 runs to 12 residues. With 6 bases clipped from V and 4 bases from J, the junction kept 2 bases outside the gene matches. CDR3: CASRTGATEAFF. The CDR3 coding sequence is TGTGCCAGCAGAACAGGGGCCACTGAAGCTTTCTTT.

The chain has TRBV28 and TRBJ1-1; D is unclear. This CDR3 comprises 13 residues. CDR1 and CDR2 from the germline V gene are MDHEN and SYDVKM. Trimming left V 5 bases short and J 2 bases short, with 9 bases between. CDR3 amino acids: CASSQPQNTEAFF. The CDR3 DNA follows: TGTGCCAGCAGTCAGCCGCAAAACACTGAAGCTTTCTTT.

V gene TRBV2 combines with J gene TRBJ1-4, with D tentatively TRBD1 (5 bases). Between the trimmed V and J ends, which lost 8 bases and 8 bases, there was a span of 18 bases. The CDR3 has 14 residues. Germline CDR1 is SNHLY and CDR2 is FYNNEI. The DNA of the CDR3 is TGTGCCAGCTCGTTTCGGGGGTTTGAGGAAAAACTGTTTTTT. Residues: CASSFRGFEEKLFF.